The clone carrying this T cell receptor beta chain was seen a handful of times. TCRdb recomputed calls from the RT-PCR reads with MiXCR, one row per CDR3 protein. Here the sample spans roughly 880,000 distinct CDR3 sequences, roughly 18% being singletons. CDR1 is SQVTM and CDR2 is ANQGSEA in the germline V gene. CDR3 length equals 16 residues. V was pared by 3 bases and J by 4 bases, with 19 bases between. The data stem from a study of patients and donors after allogeneic stem cell transplantation. The source material was blood, either unsorted or a sorted T cell fraction (not recorded which). V is TRBV29-1 and J is TRBJ2-1, with D perhaps matching TRBD2 (6 bases). This sequence originates from a human donor who was either an allogeneic HSCT recipient or a stem cell or donor lymphocyte infusion donor (not recorded which). It is not recorded whose cells these are; they may come from a transplant donor. CDR3 DNA sequence: TGCAGCGTTGAGGGGGGTTCAGCGGCCCAATACAATGAGCAGTTCTTC. This gives the protein CSVEGGSAAQYNEQFF.